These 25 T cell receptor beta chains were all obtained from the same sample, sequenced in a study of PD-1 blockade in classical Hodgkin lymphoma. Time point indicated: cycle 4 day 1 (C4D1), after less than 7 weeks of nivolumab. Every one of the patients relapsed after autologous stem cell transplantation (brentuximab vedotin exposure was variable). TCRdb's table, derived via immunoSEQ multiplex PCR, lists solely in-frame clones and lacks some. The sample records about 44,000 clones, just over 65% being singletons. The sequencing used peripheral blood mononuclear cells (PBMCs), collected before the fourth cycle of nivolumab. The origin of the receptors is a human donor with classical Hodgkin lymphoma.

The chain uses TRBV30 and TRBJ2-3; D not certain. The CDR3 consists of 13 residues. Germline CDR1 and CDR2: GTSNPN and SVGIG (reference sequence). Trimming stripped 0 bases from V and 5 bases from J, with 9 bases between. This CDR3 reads CAWSVRPIDTQYF. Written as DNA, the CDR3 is TGTGCCTGGAGTGTACGCCCTATAGATACGCAGTATTTT.

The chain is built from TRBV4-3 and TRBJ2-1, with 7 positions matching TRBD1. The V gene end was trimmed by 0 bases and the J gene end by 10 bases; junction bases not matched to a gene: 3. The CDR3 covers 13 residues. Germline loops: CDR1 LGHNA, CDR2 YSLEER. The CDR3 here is CASSQDQGDEQFF. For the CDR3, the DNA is TGCGCCAGCAGCCAAGACCAGGGGGACGAGCAGTTCTTC.

The chain's CDR3 is CASSERGRGNTDTQYF. The CDR3 region has the DNA TGTGCCAGCAGTGAAAGGGGCAGGGGGAACACAGATACGCAGTATTTT. The chain uses TRBV25-1 and TRBJ2-3, with TRBD1 matching over 7 bases. Germline lookup yields CDR1 MGHDK and CDR2 SYGVNS. This CDR3 has 16 amino acids. The V gene end was trimmed by 2 bases and the J gene end by 2 bases; junction bases not matched to a gene: 7.

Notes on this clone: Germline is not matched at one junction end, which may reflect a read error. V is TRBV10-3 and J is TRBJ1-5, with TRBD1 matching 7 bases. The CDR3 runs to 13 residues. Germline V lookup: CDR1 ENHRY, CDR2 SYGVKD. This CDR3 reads CASSAQGGQPQHF. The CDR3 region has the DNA TGTGCCAGCAGTGCTCAGGGGGGTCAGCCCCAGCATTTT.

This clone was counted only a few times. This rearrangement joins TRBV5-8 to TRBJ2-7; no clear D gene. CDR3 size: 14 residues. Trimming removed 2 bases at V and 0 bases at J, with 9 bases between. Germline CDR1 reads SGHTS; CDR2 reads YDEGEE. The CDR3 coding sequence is TGTGCCAGCAGCTTCTATACCATCTCCTACGAGCAGTACTTC. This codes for CASSFYTISYEQYF.

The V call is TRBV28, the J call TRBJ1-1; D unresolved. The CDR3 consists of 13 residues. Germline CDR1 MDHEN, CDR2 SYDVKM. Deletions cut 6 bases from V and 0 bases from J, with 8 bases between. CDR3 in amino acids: CASREVLNTEAFF. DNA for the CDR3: TGTGCCAGCAGAGAAGTGCTGAACACTGAAGCTTTCTTT.

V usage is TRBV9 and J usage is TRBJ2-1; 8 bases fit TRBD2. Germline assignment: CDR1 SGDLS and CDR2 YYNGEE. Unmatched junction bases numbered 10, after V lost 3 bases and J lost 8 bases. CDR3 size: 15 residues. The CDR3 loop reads CASSGRRGLVDEQFF. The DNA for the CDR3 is TGTGCCAGCAGCGGACGGAGGGGACTAGTTGATGAGCAGTTCTTC.

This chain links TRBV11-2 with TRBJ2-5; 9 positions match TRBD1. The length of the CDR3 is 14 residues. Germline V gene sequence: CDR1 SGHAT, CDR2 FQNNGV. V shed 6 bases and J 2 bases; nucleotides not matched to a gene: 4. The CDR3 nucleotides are TGTGCCAGCAGGTCCGGGACAGGGCAAGAGACCCAGTACTTC. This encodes CASRSGTGQETQYF.

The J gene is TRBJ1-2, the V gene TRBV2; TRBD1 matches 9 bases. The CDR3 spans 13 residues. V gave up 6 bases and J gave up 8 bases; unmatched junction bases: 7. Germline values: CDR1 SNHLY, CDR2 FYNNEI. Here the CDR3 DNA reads TGTGCCAGCAGCCCAGGGACAGGGATGGGCTACACCTTC. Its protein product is CASSPGTGMGYTF.

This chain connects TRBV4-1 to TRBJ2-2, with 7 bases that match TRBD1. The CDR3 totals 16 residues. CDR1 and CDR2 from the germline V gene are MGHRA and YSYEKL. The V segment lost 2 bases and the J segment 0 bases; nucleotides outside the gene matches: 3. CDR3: CASSQWGQPNTGELFF. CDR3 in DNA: TGCGCCAGCAGCCAATGGGGACAGCCGAACACCGGGGAGCTGTTTTTT.

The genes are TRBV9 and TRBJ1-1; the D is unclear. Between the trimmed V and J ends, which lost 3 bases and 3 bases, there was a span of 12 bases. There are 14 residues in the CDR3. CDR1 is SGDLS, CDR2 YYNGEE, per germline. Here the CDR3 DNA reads TGTGCCAGCAGCGGGAGGGTTTATGACACTGAAGCTTTCTTT. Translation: CASSGRVYDTEAFF.

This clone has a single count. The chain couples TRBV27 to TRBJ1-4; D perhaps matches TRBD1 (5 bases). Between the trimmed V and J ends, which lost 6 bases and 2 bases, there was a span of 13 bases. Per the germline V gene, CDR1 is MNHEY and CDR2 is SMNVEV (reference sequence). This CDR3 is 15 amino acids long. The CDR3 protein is CASRLPGGTNEKLFF. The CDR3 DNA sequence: TGTGCCAGCAGATTGCCGGGGGGGACTAATGAAAAACTGTTTTTT.

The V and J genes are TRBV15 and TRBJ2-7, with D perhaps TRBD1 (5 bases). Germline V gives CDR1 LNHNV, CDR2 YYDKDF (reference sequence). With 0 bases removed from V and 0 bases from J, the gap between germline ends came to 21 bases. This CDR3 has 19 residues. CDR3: CATSREQSPGHPNSYEQYF. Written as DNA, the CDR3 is TGTGCCACCAGCAGAGAACAATCTCCAGGACACCCGAACTCCTACGAGCAGTACTTC.

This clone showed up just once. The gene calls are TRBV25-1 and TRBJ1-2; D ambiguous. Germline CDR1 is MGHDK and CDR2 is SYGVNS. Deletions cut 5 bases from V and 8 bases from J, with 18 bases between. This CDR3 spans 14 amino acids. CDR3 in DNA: TGTGCCAGCAGTCCCCCTTCCCTTTCTGGGGGCTACACCTTC. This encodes CASSPPSLSGGYTF.

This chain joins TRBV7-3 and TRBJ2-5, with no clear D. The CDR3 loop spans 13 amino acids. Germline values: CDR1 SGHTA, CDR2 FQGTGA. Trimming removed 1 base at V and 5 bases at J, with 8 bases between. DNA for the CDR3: TGTGCCAGCAGCTTAAGGGTCGGGGAGACCCAGTACTTC. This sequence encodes CASSLRVGETQYF.

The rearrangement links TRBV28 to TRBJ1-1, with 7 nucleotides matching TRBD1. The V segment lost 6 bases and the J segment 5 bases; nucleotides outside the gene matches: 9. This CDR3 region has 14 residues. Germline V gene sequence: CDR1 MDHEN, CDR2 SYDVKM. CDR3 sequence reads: CASRSGGDGTEAFF. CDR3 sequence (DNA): TGTGCCAGCAGGTCAGGGGGGGACGGAACTGAAGCTTTCTTT. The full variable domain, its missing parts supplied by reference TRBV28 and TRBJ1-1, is DVKVTQSSRYLVKRTGEKVFLECVQDMDHENMFWYRQDPGLGLRLIYFSYDVKMKEKGDIPEGYSVSREKKERFSLILESASTNQTSMYLCASRSGGDGTEAFFGQGTRLTVV.

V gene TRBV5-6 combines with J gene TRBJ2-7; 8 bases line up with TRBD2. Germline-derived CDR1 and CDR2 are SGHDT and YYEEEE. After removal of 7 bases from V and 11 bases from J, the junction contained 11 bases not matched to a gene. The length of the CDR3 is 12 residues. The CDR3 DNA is TGTGCCAGCCGCCTATCCGGGAGGGCCGAGTACTTC. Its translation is CASRLSGRAEYF.

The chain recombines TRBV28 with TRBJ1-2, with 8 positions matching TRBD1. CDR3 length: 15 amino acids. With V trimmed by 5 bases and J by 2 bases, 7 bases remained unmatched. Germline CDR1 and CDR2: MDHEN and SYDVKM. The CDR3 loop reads CASSGGTGSNYGYTF. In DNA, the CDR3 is TGTGCCAGCAGTGGTGGGACAGGCAGCAACTATGGCTACACCTTC.

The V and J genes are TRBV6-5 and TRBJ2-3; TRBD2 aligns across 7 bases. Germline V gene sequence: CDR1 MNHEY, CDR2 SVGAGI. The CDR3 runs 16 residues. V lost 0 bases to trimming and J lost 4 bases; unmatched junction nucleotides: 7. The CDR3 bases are TGTGCCAGCAGTTACTCTGGCGGGGGTGGCGCAGATACGCAGTATTTT. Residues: CASSYSGGGGADTQYF.

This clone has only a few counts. As DNA, the CDR3 is TGTGCCAGCAGTGGACGTGGAACCAATGCCTACAATGAGCAGTTCTTC. Translated: CASSGRGTNAYNEQFF. The chain has TRBV2 and TRBJ2-1; D unclear. The V end was cut by 4 bases, the J end by 2 bases, with 15 bases between. The V gene's germline CDR1 is SNHLY and CDR2 FYNNEI. This CDR3 is built from 16 residues.

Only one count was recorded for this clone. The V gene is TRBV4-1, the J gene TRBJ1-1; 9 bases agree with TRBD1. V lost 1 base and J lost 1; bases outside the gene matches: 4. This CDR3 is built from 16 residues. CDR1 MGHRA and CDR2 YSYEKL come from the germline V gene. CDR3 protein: CASSQADRGANTEAFF. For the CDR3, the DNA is TGCGCCAGCAGCCAAGCGGACAGGGGAGCGAACACTGAAGCTTTCTTT.

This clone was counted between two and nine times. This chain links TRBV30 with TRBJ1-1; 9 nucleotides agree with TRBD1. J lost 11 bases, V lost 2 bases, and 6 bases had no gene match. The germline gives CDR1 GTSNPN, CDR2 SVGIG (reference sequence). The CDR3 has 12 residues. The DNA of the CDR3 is TGTGCCTGGAGTCGGGACAGGGAGAACGCTTTCTTT. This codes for CAWSRDRENAFF.

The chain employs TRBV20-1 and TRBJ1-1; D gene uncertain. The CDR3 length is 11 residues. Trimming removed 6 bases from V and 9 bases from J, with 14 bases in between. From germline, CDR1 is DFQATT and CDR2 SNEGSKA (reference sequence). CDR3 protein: CSAPTRTQAFF. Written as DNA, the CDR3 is TGCAGTGCACCCACCCGGACGCAAGCTTTCTTT.

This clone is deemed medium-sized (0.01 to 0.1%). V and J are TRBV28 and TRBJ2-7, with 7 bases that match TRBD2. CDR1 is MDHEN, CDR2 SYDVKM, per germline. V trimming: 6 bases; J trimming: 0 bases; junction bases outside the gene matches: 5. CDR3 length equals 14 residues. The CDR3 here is CASSLSGISYEQYF. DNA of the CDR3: TGTGCCAGCAGCCTGAGCGGGATCTCCTACGAGCAGTACTTC.

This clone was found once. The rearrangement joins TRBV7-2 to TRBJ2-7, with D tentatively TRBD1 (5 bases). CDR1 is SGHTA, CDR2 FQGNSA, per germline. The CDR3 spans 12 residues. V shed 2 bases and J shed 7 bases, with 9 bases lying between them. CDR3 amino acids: CASSLRGWEQYF. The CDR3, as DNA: TGTGCCAGCAGCTTAAGGGGATGGGAGCAGTACTTC. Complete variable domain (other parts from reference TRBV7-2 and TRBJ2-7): GAGVSQSPSNKVTEKGKDVELRCDPISGHTALYWYRQSLGQGLEFLIYFQGNSAPDKSGLPSDRFSAERTGGSVSTLTIQRTQQEDSAVYLCASSLRGWEQYFGPGTRLTVT.